Shown below are 23 T cell receptor beta chains from a single sample sequenced in a study of blood T cell repertoires in COVID-19. This table comes from immunoSEQ multiplex PCR, and its TCRdb copy is limited to in-frame clones, with some not included. The sample includes about 96,000 clones, about 90% seen only once; the top ten take 3.5% to 5%. The sequencing sample was made of peripheral blood. Receptors were obtained from a human donor with COVID-19, enrolled during active disease. The donor label of this sample is uncertain.

The gene calls are TRBV6-4 and TRBJ2-1, with 7 bases identical to TRBD2. Germline trimming cut 6 bases from V and 5 bases from J; bases unmatched to any gene: 7. The CDR3 covers 14 residues. Germline values: CDR1 MRHNA, CDR2 SNTAGT. Here the CDR3 reads CASSLAVQDNEQFF. For the CDR3, the DNA is TGTGCCAGCAGCCTAGCGGTACAAGACAATGAGCAGTTCTTC.

V is TRBV6-6 and J is TRBJ1-2; D is perhaps TRBD1 (5 bases). This CDR3 is 15 amino acids long. V lost 0 bases and J 6 bases, leaving 14 bases between the germline ends. Germline CDR1 reads MNHNY; CDR2 reads SVGAGI (reference sequence). The CDR3 region has the DNA TGTGCCAGCAGTTACTCGGCAGGGTTGGTCCATGGCTACACCTTC. It codes for CASSYSAGLVHGYTF.

V and J are TRBV11-3 and TRBJ2-3, with D perhaps matching TRBD2 (5 bases). Trimming removed 4 bases from V and 6 bases from J, with 14 bases in between. Germline lookup yields CDR1 SGHNT and CDR2 YENEEA. The CDR3 is made up of 14 amino acids. This CDR3 reads CASSSLGARDTQYF. The DNA of the CDR3 is TGTGCCAGCAGCTCTCTGGGAGCACGGGATACGCAGTATTTT.

V is TRBV5-6 and J is TRBJ1-3, with 7 bases aligning to TRBD1. This CDR3 has 15 amino acids. The V and J ends lost 4 bases and 3 bases, in that order; junction bases with no gene match: 7. Looked up from germline, CDR1 is SGHDT and CDR2 is YYEEEE. The CDR3 loop is CASSGDSSRGNTIYF. In DNA form, the CDR3 reads TGTGCCAGCAGCGGGGACAGCTCCCGTGGAAACACCATATATTTT.

The chain uses TRBV5-1 and TRBJ1-4; D not certain. This CDR3 is built from 14 residues. Germline V CDR1 and CDR2: SGHRS, YFSETQ. Trimming shortened V by 3 bases and J by 0 bases, and 6 bases separated the two germline ends. CDR3 sequence reads: CASSSLPTNEKLFF. The CDR3 DNA sequence: TGCGCCAGCAGCTCACTACCAACTAATGAAAAACTGTTTTTT.

The chain is built from TRBV3-1 (or the pseudogene TRBV3-2) and TRBJ1-4; the D gene is possibly TRBD1 (6 bases). Germline values: CDR1 LGHDT, CDR2 YNNKEL (reference sequence). This CDR3 is built from 16 residues. Trimming took 2 bases from V and 0 from J, leaving 10 bases between them. CDR3 sequence reads: CASSQMRGSTNEKLFF. In DNA form, the CDR3 reads TGTGCCAGCAGCCAAATGAGGGGGTCAACTAATGAAAAACTGTTTTTT.

The chain recombines TRBV7-9 with TRBJ2-7, with D maybe TRBD2 (6 bases). The CDR3 extends over 15 amino acids. Germline V CDR1 and CDR2: SEHNR, FQNEAQ (reference sequence). Trimming removed 5 bases at V and 5 bases at J, with 19 bases between. CDR3 in amino acids: CASSPTMEGSNEQYF. Written as DNA, the CDR3 is TGTGCCAGCAGCCCTACGATGGAGGGTTCAAACGAGCAGTACTTC.

The chain joins TRBV6-5 to TRBJ2-2, with D unclear. The V gene's germline CDR1 is MNHEY and CDR2 SVGAGI. CDR3 length: 11 amino acids. V lost 9 bases to trimming and J lost 8 bases, with 10 bases between them. CDR3 DNA sequence: TGTGCCAGTACCGCCGCGGGGGAGCTGTTTTTT. Translation: CASTAAGELFF.

This chain uses TRBV6-5 with TRBJ1-2; 9 bases map to TRBD1. The CDR3 totals 15 residues. CDR1 is MNHEY and CDR2 is SVGAGI in the germline V gene. Unmatched junction bases numbered 7, after V lost 4 bases and J lost 4 bases. CDR3 amino acids: CASSSTQGALYGYTF. Written as DNA, the CDR3 is TGTGCCAGCAGTTCCACACAGGGGGCCCTCTATGGCTACACCTTC.

This clone has only one observation. This chain links TRBV2 with TRBJ1-2; 7 nucleotides align to TRBD1. The V gene's germline CDR1 is SNHLY and CDR2 FYNNEI. J was trimmed by 4 bases and V by 0 bases; bases with no gene match: 8. The CDR3 loop spans 16 amino acids. CDR3 protein: CASSEALQGQGYGYTF. CDR3 DNA: TGTGCCAGCAGTGAAGCGTTACAGGGGCAGGGCTATGGCTACACCTTC.

V gene TRBV9 combines with J gene TRBJ1-3, with 7 bases aligning to TRBD1. Germline V gene data show CDR1 as SGDLS and CDR2 as YYNGEE. V lost 3 bases, J lost 0 bases, and 6 bases stayed unmatched. The CDR3 has 16 amino acids. The CDR3 sequence is CASSGTGAVSGNTIYF. CDR3 DNA: TGTGCCAGCAGCGGGACAGGAGCCGTCTCTGGAAACACCATATATTTT.

This rearrangement joins TRBV5-1 to TRBJ2-7, with D perhaps matching TRBD1 (5 bases). Germline assignment: CDR1 SGHRS and CDR2 YFSETQ. V lost 4 bases, J lost 2 bases, and 13 bases lay in between. The CDR3 has 14 amino acids. DNA of the CDR3: TGCGCCAGCAGCCTAACCCAGGGAACCTACGAGCAGTACTTC. It encodes CASSLTQGTYEQYF.

V gene TRBV4-1 combines with J gene TRBJ2-7; maybe TRBD2 (5 bases). CDR1 is MGHRA and CDR2 is YSYEKL in the germline V gene. The CDR3 consists of 15 residues. V was shortened by 0 bases and J by 4 bases, with 13 bases between the two germline ends. CDR3 DNA: TGCGCCAGCAGCCAAGAGGCGGGCGGCACATACGAGCAGTACTTC. It is translated as CASSQEAGGTYEQYF.

This chain joins TRBV6-4 and TRBJ2-3; 7 nucleotides align to TRBD1. This CDR3 region has 14 residues. Germline lookup yields CDR1 MRHNA and CDR2 SNTAGT. Unmatched junction bases numbered 5, after V lost 6 bases and J lost 2 bases. CDR3 sequence: CASREDRATDTQYF. The CDR3 DNA sequence: TGTGCCAGCAGGGAAGACAGGGCCACAGATACGCAGTATTTT.

V and J are TRBV5-6 and TRBJ1-2, with 12 bases fitting TRBD1. The trim removed 4 bases at V and 4 bases at J, leaving 8 bases unmatched. Per the germline V gene, CDR1 is SGHDT and CDR2 is YYEEEE. The CDR3 totals 16 residues. CDR3 region: CASSLRDRGHSYGYTF. CDR3 in DNA: TGTGCCAGCAGCCTCCGGGACAGGGGGCATAGCTATGGCTACACCTTC.

The rearrangement links TRBV5-1 to TRBJ1-1; the match to TRBD1 covers 9 bases. Germline trimming cut 0 bases from V and 11 bases from J; bases unmatched to any gene: 8. Germline V gives CDR1 SGHRS, CDR2 YFSETQ. The CDR3 length is 14 residues. CDR3 sequence reads: CASSLAEQGARAFF. In DNA form, the CDR3 reads TGCGCCAGCAGCTTGGCCGAACAGGGGGCGAGGGCTTTCTTT.

This chain joins TRBV5-1 and TRBJ2-3, with 12 bases fitting TRBD2. CDR3 length: 16 amino acids. Per germline, CDR1 SGHRS and CDR2 YFSETQ. V was pared by 4 bases and J by 1 base, with 4 bases of the junction left unmatched. This CDR3 reads CASSVTSGSRTDTQYF. CDR3 DNA: TGCGCCAGCAGCGTGACTAGCGGGAGCCGCACAGATACGCAGTATTTT.

This rearrangement joins TRBV21-1 to TRBJ1-4. TRBV21-1 has pseudogene status. The CDR3 is made up of 18 amino acids. CDR3 region: CASSKYREHPATNEKLFF. The CDR3 coding sequence is TGTGCCAGCAGCAAATATCGGGAACACCCAGCAACTAATGAAAAACTGTTTTTT.

This clone was seen just once. The genes are TRBV19 and TRBJ1-6; D unresolved. V was pared by 6 bases and J by 2 bases, with 11 bases between. Germline CDR1 is LNHDA and CDR2 is SQIVND (reference sequence). The CDR3 extends over 15 amino acids. CDR3 sequence: CASRVGITYNSPLHF. In DNA, the CDR3 is TGTGCCAGTAGAGTCGGTATCACCTATAATTCACCCCTCCACTTT.

This clone was picked up one time. The chain combines TRBV9 with TRBJ2-2, with TRBD2 matching over 8 bases. CDR1 and CDR2 (germline): SGDLS, YYNGEE. V lost 2 bases to trimming and J lost 5 bases; unmatched junction nucleotides: 5. This CDR3 spans 15 amino acids. The CDR3 sequence: CASSVSASGTGELFF. CDR3 nucleotide sequence: TGTGCCAGCAGCGTGTCGGCTAGCGGGACCGGGGAGCTGTTTTTT. Supplemented by reference TRBV9 and TRBJ2-2, the full variable domain reads DSGVTQTPKHLITATGQRVTLRCSPRSGDLSVYWYQQSLDQGLQFLIQYYNGEERAKGNILERFSAQQFPDLHSELNLSSLELGDSALYFCASSVSASGTGELFFGEGSRLTVL.

V usage is TRBV10-2 and J usage is TRBJ2-5; D gene unclear. This CDR3 has 13 amino acids. Per germline, CDR1 WSHSY and CDR2 SAAADI. Trimming stripped 7 bases from V and 0 bases from J, with 9 bases between. The CDR3 DNA reads as TGCGCCAGCACCTCACTGTACCAAGAGACCCAGTACTTC. Translating it yields CASTSLYQETQYF.

This chain links TRBV19 with TRBJ2-3, with no clear D. The length of the CDR3 is 14 residues. Germline-derived CDR1 and CDR2 are LNHDA and SQIVND (reference sequence). Trimming cost V 1 base and J 0 bases, with 5 bases left between them. The DNA of the CDR3 is TGTGCCAGTAGTATAGGAGTTAGCACAGATACGCAGTATTTT. It is translated as CASSIGVSTDTQYF. Looking up the rest from reference TRBV19 and TRBJ2-3 gives the full variable domain: DGGITQSPKYLFRKEGQNVTLSCEQNLNHDAMYWYRQDPGQGLRLIYYSQIVNDFQKGDIAEGYSVSREKKESFPLTVTSAQKNPTAFYLCASSIGVSTDTQYFGPGTRLTVL.

J is TRBJ2-1 and V is TRBV4-2, with 10 nucleotides matching TRBD2. V was pared by 6 bases and J by 3 bases, with 5 bases of the junction left unmatched. This CDR3 is 15 amino acids long. Germline V gene data show CDR1 as LGHNA and CDR2 as YNFKEQ. CDR3 sequence (DNA): TGTGCCAGCAGTGAGAGCGGGGGGGACTACAATGAGCAGTTCTTC. This codes for CASSESGGDYNEQFF.